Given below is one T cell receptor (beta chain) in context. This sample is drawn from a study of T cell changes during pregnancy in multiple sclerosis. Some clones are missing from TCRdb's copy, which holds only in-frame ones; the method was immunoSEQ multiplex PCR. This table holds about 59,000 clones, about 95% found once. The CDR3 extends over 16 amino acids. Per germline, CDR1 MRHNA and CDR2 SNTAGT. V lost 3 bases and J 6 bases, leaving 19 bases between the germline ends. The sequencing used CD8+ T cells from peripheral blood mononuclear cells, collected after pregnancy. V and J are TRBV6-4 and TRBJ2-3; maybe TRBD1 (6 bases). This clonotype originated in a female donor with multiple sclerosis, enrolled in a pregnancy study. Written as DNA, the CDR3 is TGTGCCAGCAGTGATGAGGGCACCGGGACACTGGATACGCAGTATTTT. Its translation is CASSDEGTGTLDTQYF.